The present T cell receptor beta chain was sequenced within a study of shared clonotypes between healthy human individuals. Across the study: Researchers drew samples from two women and a few men aged 18 to 49.

V shed 5 bases and J 0 bases; nucleotides not matched to a gene: 3. The CDR3 runs 15 residues. The germline V gene has CDR1 SEHNR and CDR2 FQNEAQ (reference sequence). Scientists sequenced DNA from unsorted PBMC on ten immunoSEQ deep assay plates. Per the original methods: ImmunoSEQ sequences covered only the junction and lacked quality scores; filtering therefore differed. Only in-frame clones appear in the TCRdb table, and some are missing; sequencing was by immunoSEQ multiplex PCR. V and J calls plus clone size are reproduced from that table; the DNA served to infer D and trimming. Here the sample spans about 560,000 clones, around 81% being singletons.

This rearrangement joins TRBV7-9 to TRBJ2-1; 8 positions agree with TRBD1. Sequenced: PBMCs. The TCR sequence derives from a woman in her 40s in good health. Some clones in this sample may be carry-over from other donors' samples. CDR3 amino acids: CASSPDRVSYNEQFF. The CDR3 coding sequence is TGTGCCAGCAGCCCGGACAGGGTCTCCTACAATGAGCAGTTCTTC.